The 10 T cell receptor beta chains below all came from one sample that was sequenced in a study of technical replicates of blood from several donors. Using immunoSEQ multiplex PCR, the repertoire was profiled, and TCRdb retains in-frame clones only, with some absent. The sample holds roughly 80,000 clones; 93% are singletons and the top ten take 0.24%. Sequenced sample: T cells isolated from PBMCs. These receptors were taken from a human donor in good health.

The chain recombines TRBV5-1 with TRBJ2-7; D is perhaps TRBD2 (6 bases). CDR1 and CDR2 from the germline V gene are SGHRS and YFSETQ. The CDR3 covers 16 residues. Trimming left V 5 bases short and J 4 bases short, with 22 bases between. CDR3 nucleotides: TGCGCCAGCAGATCCCGCGGGGAGCCCCGGGGATACGAGCAGTACTTC. Amino acids: CASRSRGEPRGYEQYF. Based on the CDR3 plus reference TRBV5-1 and TRBJ2-7, the full variable domain is KAGVTQTPRYLIKTRGQQVTLSCSPISGHRSVSWYQQTPGQGLQFLFEYFSETQRNKGNFPGRFSGRQFSNSRSEMNVSTLELGDSALYLCASRSRGEPRGYEQYFGPGTRLTVT.

The rearrangement uses TRBV2 and TRBJ1-5; D is possibly TRBD1 (5 bases). CDR3 size: 12 residues. Trimming pared 7 bases from V and 4 bases from J, leaving 8 bases between. Looked up from germline, CDR1 is SNHLY and CDR2 is FYNNEI. CDR3 DNA sequence: TGTGCCAGCAAGCGGGGGAATCAGCCCCAGCATTTT. Residues: CASKRGNQPQHF.

The chain couples TRBV6-5 to TRBJ2-3, with unresolved D. Between the trimmed V and J ends, which lost 0 bases and 9 bases, there was a span of 13 bases. The CDR3 runs 14 residues. Germline V gene data show CDR1 as MNHEY and CDR2 as SVGAGI. This CDR3 reads CASSYSIILETQYF. The CDR3 nucleotides read TGTGCCAGCAGTTACTCGATTATTCTGGAGACGCAGTATTTT.

This chain uses TRBV7-9 with TRBJ1-5; 7 bases fit TRBD1. In germline, CDR1 is SEHNR, CDR2 FQNEAQ (reference sequence). The V gene end was trimmed by 5 bases and the J gene end by 3 bases; junction bases not matched to a gene: 4. The length of the CDR3 is 14 residues. The CDR3 DNA follows: TGTGCCAGCAGCCGAGGACAGGTCAATCAGCCCCAGCATTTT. Translated, it gives CASSRGQVNQPQHF.

This clone was recorded once. The J gene is TRBJ2-7, the V gene TRBV10-1, with 8 bases identical to TRBD1. Germline V gives CDR1 WNHNN, CDR2 SYGVQD (reference sequence). The CDR3 extends over 16 amino acids. The trim removed 0 bases at V and 0 bases at J, leaving 4 bases unmatched. CDR3 residues: CASSESWDRSSYEQYF. The CDR3 nucleotides read TGCGCCAGCAGTGAGTCGTGGGACAGGAGCTCCTACGAGCAGTACTTC.

The chain links TRBV10-1 to TRBJ1-4; D not resolved. Deletions cut 3 bases from V and 3 bases from J, with 14 bases between. The CDR3 has 16 residues. The V gene's germline CDR1 is WNHNN and CDR2 SYGVQD (reference sequence). The CDR3 sequence: CASSESGLNANEKLFF. The CDR3 DNA reads TGCGCCAGCAGTGAATCCGGACTTAATGCTAATGAAAAACTGTTTTTT.

This clone was seen more than once but under ten times. The chain recombines TRBV19 with TRBJ1-1; maybe TRBD1 (5 bases). CDR1 is LNHDA, CDR2 SQIVND, per germline (reference sequence). The CDR3 has 12 amino acids. V shed 6 bases and J shed 5 bases, with 10 bases lying between them. CDR3 loop: CASRHGGTEAFF. The DNA of the CDR3 is TGTGCCAGTAGACACGGGGGGACTGAAGCTTTCTTT. Using reference TRBV19 and TRBJ1-1 for the parts outside the CDR3, the full variable domain is DGGITQSPKYLFRKEGQNVTLSCEQNLNHDAMYWYRQDPGQGLRLIYYSQIVNDFQKGDIAEGYSVSREKKESFPLTVTSAQKNPTAFYLCASRHGGTEAFFGQGTRLTVV.

The genes are TRBV5-1 and TRBJ2-5, with 7 positions matching TRBD1. Germline CDR1 SGHRS, CDR2 YFSETQ. The CDR3 has 14 residues. V gave up 0 bases and J gave up 5 bases; unmatched junction bases: 4. CDR3 amino acids: CASSLEPDRETQYF. The CDR3 DNA reads TGCGCCAGCAGCTTGGAACCGGACAGGGAGACCCAGTACTTC.

The chain is built from TRBV11-2 and TRBJ2-5, with 10 bases that match TRBD2. CDR1 and CDR2 from the germline V gene are SGHAT and FQNNGV. The CDR3 length is 14 residues. V lost 3 bases to trimming and J lost 7 bases; unmatched junction nucleotides: 5. The CDR3 DNA reads as TGTGCCAGCAGCTTTTCCGAGCGGGAGGGGACCCAGTACTTC. Amino acid sequence: CASSFSEREGTQYF.

This rearrangement joins TRBV27 to TRBJ1-5; 7 nucleotides match TRBD1. Germline values: CDR1 MNHEY, CDR2 SMNVEV (reference sequence). J lost 4 bases, V lost 4 bases, and 7 bases had no gene match. This CDR3 spans 15 amino acids. CDR3 region: CASSSDRAGNQPQHF. The CDR3 nucleotides are TGTGCCAGCAGTTCCGACAGGGCGGGTAATCAGCCCCAGCATTTT.